One sample yielded the 6 T cell receptor beta chains listed below, sequenced in a study of blood T cell repertoires in COVID-19. The table came from immunoSEQ multiplex PCR; TCRdb's copy has only in-frame clones and leaves some out. The sample lists some 180,000 clones, around 82% seen once, with roughly 2% in the top ten. The specimen sequenced was peripheral blood. The receptors stem from an elderly woman with acute or convalescent COVID-19.

J is TRBJ1-4 and V is TRBV30, with D hard to call. CDR1 and CDR2 (germline): GTSNPN, SVGIG (reference sequence). Trimming took off 0 bases at V and 7 bases at J, with 12 bases between the two ends. The CDR3 covers 14 residues. Written as DNA, the CDR3 is TGTGCCTGGAGTGTTGGAGGGTTAGGTGAAAAACTGTTTTTT. As protein: CAWSVGGLGEKLFF.

The chain carries TRBV5-1 and TRBJ2-7; TRBD1 might be the D (7 bases). Trimming cost V 4 bases and J 3 bases, with 29 bases left between them. Germline V gene sequence: CDR1 SGHRS, CDR2 YFSETQ. The CDR3 covers 19 residues. The CDR3 is CASSRRLPRGTESHYEQYF. In DNA form, the CDR3 reads TGCGCCAGCAGCCGACGCCTACCTCGCGGGACAGAATCCCACTACGAGCAGTACTTC.

The chain couples TRBV7-9 to TRBJ2-2; 9 nucleotides line up with TRBD2. The germline gives CDR1 SEHNR, CDR2 FQNEAQ (reference sequence). The V and J ends lost 1 base and 5 bases, in that order; junction bases with no gene match: 8. The CDR3 consists of 17 residues. CDR3: CASSLDQREAVTGELFF. CDR3 sequence (DNA): TGTGCCAGCAGCTTAGACCAGCGGGAGGCGGTGACCGGGGAGCTGTTTTTT.

The chain links TRBV24-1 to TRBJ1-3, with 10 bases lining up with TRBD1. Trimming at V came to 7 bases and at J to 7 bases, leaving 3 bases not matched to a gene. The V gene's germline CDR1 is KGHDR and CDR2 SFDVKD. The CDR3 has 13 amino acids. In DNA, the CDR3 is TGTGCCACCAGCCAGGACAGGGGGAACACCATATATTTT. Translated, it gives CATSQDRGNTIYF.

This chain uses TRBV19 with TRBJ1-5; 7 positions match TRBD1. The CDR3 runs 13 residues. Germline CDR1 LNHDA, CDR2 SQIVND (reference sequence). The V and J ends lost 6 bases and 9 bases, in that order; junction bases with no gene match: 8. The CDR3 reads CASSGQANTPQHF. For the CDR3, the DNA is TGTGCCAGTAGCGGACAGGCAAATACGCCCCAGCATTTT.

The chain combines TRBV30 with TRBJ2-7, with 8 positions matching TRBD1. CDR1 is GTSNPN and CDR2 is SVGIG in the germline V gene (reference sequence). The CDR3 consists of 13 residues. V lost 3 bases, J lost 0 bases, and 1 base stayed unmatched. The CDR3 sequence is CAWRTGASYEQYF. The DNA of the CDR3 is TGTGCCTGGAGGACAGGGGCCTCCTACGAGCAGTACTTC.